This T cell receptor beta chain stems from a study of shared clonotypes between healthy human individuals. Looking at the study overall: CD8 memory received one plate per donor, CD8 naive two, CD4 memory three and CD4 naive three. Findings and caveats of the study: In this cohort, only blood was sampled, and tissue repertoires likely differ.

Clones were sequenced by immunoSEQ multiplex PCR, and TCRdb holds only the in-frame ones, with some missing. The data hold 2 million to 2.5 million clones, with 90% to 95% observed a single time. The CDR3 contains 19 residues. V lost 3 bases and J 2 bases, leaving 25 bases between the germline ends. Germline-derived CDR1 and CDR2 are GTSNPN and SVGIG (reference sequence). On this clone itself: Its antigen remains unknown. A much larger clone lies one base from this, so it may be a read error.

The origin of this receptor is a man between 18 and 29 years old in good health. The sample was naive CD4+ T cells sorted from blood. Subset noted: CD45RA+ positively selected. V gene TRBV30 combines with J gene TRBJ2-2, with a possible D match to TRBD1 (6 bases). The CDR3 here is CAWRPRMGNQGTNTGELFF. The CDR3 DNA is TGTGCCTGGAGACCAAGAATGGGAAACCAGGGGACAAACACCGGGGAGCTGTTTTTT.